Below are 14 T cell receptor beta chains sequenced from a single sample in a study of T cells in Graves' hyperthyroidism and ophthalmopathy. What was amplified from RNA transcripts were TCR beta CDR3 regions. The study used the HTBI primer set for a first-round RT-PCR of the TCR CDR3. MiXCR, applied by TCRdb to the multiplex PCR reads, yields one record per CDR3 protein. Of 350,000 to 500,000 distinct CDR3 sequences detected, roughly 15% appear once; the ten largest clones hold about 4.9%. The sample comprised blood. These receptors came from a young woman with Graves' hyperthyroidism.

This clonotype was detected many times. The rearrangement joins TRBV3-1 to TRBJ1-1, with D perhaps matching TRBD1 (5 bases). The CDR3 spans 15 residues. V shed 3 bases and J shed 1 base, with 12 bases lying between them. Germline CDR1 is LGHDT and CDR2 is YNNKEL (reference sequence). For the CDR3, the DNA is TGTGCCAGCAGCCATGGGACCGTACCGAACACTGAAGCTTTCTTT. Translating gives CASSHGTVPNTEAFF.

Comments on this clonotype: The junction and the germline gene differ at one end; a read error may be behind it. The chain carries TRBV7-2 and TRBJ2-7; TRBD2 matches at 7 bases. The CDR3 spans 14 residues. CDR1 SGHTA and CDR2 FQGNSA come from the germline V gene. CDR3 loop: CASSILAESYEQHF. Written as DNA, the CDR3 is TGTGCCAGCAGCATCCTAGCGGAATCCTACGAGCAGCACTTC.

The table lists this clonotype with many counts. The V and J genes are TRBV24-1 and TRBJ2-5; 8 nucleotides align to TRBD1. CDR1 and CDR2 from the germline V gene are KGHDR and SFDVKD. V gave up 3 bases and J gave up 5 bases; unmatched junction bases: 10. The CDR3 contains 16 residues. CDR3 DNA sequence: TGTGCCACCAGTGATCCGACAGGGGTGGGGAGGGAGACCCAGTACTTC. It yields the protein CATSDPTGVGRETQYF.

This clonotype was detected ten times or more. Written as DNA, the CDR3 is TGTGCCAGCAGCGTCAGCGTTAGCTCCTACAATGAGCAGTTCTTC. It specifies CASSVSVSSYNEQFF. The gene calls are TRBV7-8 and TRBJ2-1; D is uncertain. There are 15 residues in the CDR3. Trimming pared 5 bases from V and 0 bases from J, leaving 11 bases between. In germline, CDR1 is SGHVS, CDR2 FQNEAQ.

This clonotype was seen ten or more times. One junction end does not reproduce the germline sequence, and a read error may be involved. This chain connects TRBV3-1 to TRBJ2-3; 10 bases match TRBD2. The CDR3 has 16 residues. Germline CDR1 is LGHDT and CDR2 is YNNKEL (reference sequence). CDR3 sequence: CASTQGSGRVTDTQYF. Written as DNA, the CDR3 is TGTGCCAGCACCCAAGGGAGCGGGAGGGTGACAGATACGCAGTATTTT.

This clonotype was counted ten times or more. The V call is TRBV20-1, the J call TRBJ2-7; the match to TRBD1 covers 8 bases. With 5 bases clipped from V and 5 bases from J, the junction kept 11 bases outside the gene matches. This CDR3 spans 14 amino acids. Germline V gene lookup returns CDR1 DFQATT and CDR2 SNEGSKA (reference sequence). CDR3 DNA sequence: TGCAGTGCTGAATCCGGGACAGGCCAAAACGAGCAGTACTTC. This gives the protein CSAESGTGQNEQYF.

This clonotype showed up many times. V usage is TRBV27 and J usage is TRBJ2-7; 8 nucleotides agree with TRBD2. V lost 10 bases and J lost 3; bases outside the gene matches: 14. The CDR3 contains 15 residues. Germline V lookup: CDR1 MNHEY, CDR2 SMNVEV (reference sequence). The CDR3 loop is CATKLGAGGFYEQYF. The CDR3 bases are TGTGCCACCAAGTTGGGCGCGGGAGGTTTCTACGAGCAGTACTTC.

This clonotype was counted ten times or more. The rearrangement uses TRBV3-1 and TRBJ2-3; D uncertain. Germline lookup yields CDR1 LGHDT and CDR2 YNNKEL (reference sequence). V was cut by 0 bases and J by 2 bases, with 6 bases left in between. CDR3 length: 14 amino acids. The CDR3 sequence: CASSQDRATDTQYF. CDR3 coding DNA: TGTGCCAGCAGCCAAGATCGGGCCACAGATACGCAGTATTTT.

Comments on this clonotype: A much larger clone lies a single base off, so this may be a read error. Written as DNA, the CDR3 is TGTGCCAGCAAGGACAGCTATAACTACGAGCAGTACTTC. It yields the protein CASKDSYNYEQYF. This chain links TRBV28 with TRBJ2-7, with D maybe TRBD1 (6 bases). The CDR3 contains 13 residues. V was trimmed by 7 bases and J by 3 bases, leaving 13 bases between them. The germline V gene encodes CDR1 MDHEN and CDR2 SYDVKM.

This clonotype was seen a few times. The rearrangement links TRBV6-1 to TRBJ2-7; 10 positions match TRBD1. There are 15 residues in the CDR3. The junction had 8 bases not matched to a gene; V was cut back by 5 bases and J by 4 bases. CDR1 is MNHNS, CDR2 SASEGT, per germline. The CDR3 sequence is CASSRTGTGVYEQYF. The CDR3 bases are TGTGCCAGCAGTCGAACCGGGACAGGGGTTTACGAGCAGTACTTC.

In its sample, this clonotype was seen many times. This sequence joins TRBV6-1 and TRBJ1-6, with 7 bases that match TRBD1. Trimming removed 5 bases from V and 0 bases from J; junction bases left unmatched: 10. The germline V gene has CDR1 MNHNS and CDR2 SASEGT. The CDR3 consists of 18 residues. The DNA of the CDR3 is TGTGCCAGCAGTTGGGGCCCGGGACAGAGCTCCTATAATTCACCCCTCCACTTT. Translated: CASSWGPGQSSYNSPLHF.

Concerning this clonotype itself: With a much larger clone just one base away, this may be a read error. The chain is built from TRBV6-1 and TRBJ1-1, with D unclear. V was pared by 1 base and J by 4 bases, with 13 bases between. Germline values: CDR1 MNHNS, CDR2 SASEGT. The CDR3 covers 15 residues. The CDR3 DNA reads as TGTGCCAGCAGTGAAGGGGTGGCCCCGGCCACTGAAGCTTTCTTT. Its translation is CASSEGVAPATEAFF.

At least ten counts were recorded for this clonotype. This chain links TRBV25-1 with TRBJ2-3, with D possibly being TRBD1 (5 bases). The CDR3 sequence is 16 residues long. The germline V gene has CDR1 MGHDK and CDR2 SYGVNS. V shed 2 bases and J shed 1 base, with 13 bases lying between them. The CDR3 here is CASSEGVLTGTDTQYF. The CDR3, as DNA: TGTGCCAGCAGTGAAGGGGTGTTGACAGGCACAGATACGCAGTATTTT.

Comments on this clonotype: At one end, the junction sequence differs from germline, possibly due to a read error. V usage is TRBV6-1 and J usage is TRBJ2-2; TRBD1 aligns across 10 bases. Germline loops: CDR1 MNHNS, CDR2 SASEGT. The CDR3 runs 14 residues. CDR3 loop: CVSSEGTGVGELFF. The DNA for the CDR3 is TGTGTCAGCAGTGAAGGGACAGGGGTCGGGGAGCTGTTTTTT.